Shown below are 22 T cell receptor beta chains from a single sample sequenced in a study of CXCR3-negative and CXCR3-positive naive CD8 T cells. Study-wide findings and caveats: The TRB CDR3s that CXCR3-positive naive cells carried were more hydrophobic than those of CXCR3-negative naive cells.

Their recognized antigens are unknown. Preparation of TRB cDNA libraries relied on 5' RACE carrying UMI labels. TCRdb reprocessed the 5' RACE reads, with one entry per CDR3 protein and no DNA. There are about 98,000 distinct CDR3 sequences in the sample, with 0.9% to 1.2% held by the top ten. The sample comprised naive CXCR3+ CD8+ T cells from blood. Indicated subset: CD45RO-CCR7+CD27+CD95- naive CD8+ T cells expressing CXCR3 (TNR3+). The source of these receptors is a human donor in good health. Some clones in this sample may be carry-over from other donors' samples.

The chain links TRBV16 to TRBJ2-3; the D gene TCRdb calls, TRBD1, cannot be checked with no DNA. CDR1 and CDR2 from the germline V gene are KGHSY and FQNENV. This CDR3 is 13 amino acids long. The CDR3 protein is CASSQGTGATQYF.

This chain joins TRBV7-9 and TRBJ2-7; no DNA is available, so the TRBD2 call from TCRdb remains unchecked. The CDR3 runs to 13 residues. CDR1 SEHNR and CDR2 FQNEAQ come from the germline V gene (reference sequence). This chain's CDR3 is CATSGLAGNEQYF.

CDR3 in amino acids: CASSQDAGAADEQFF. The chain uses TRBV14 and TRBJ2-1; there is no DNA to check the TCRdb D call of TRBD1. Germline V gene sequence: CDR1 SGHDN, CDR2 FVKESK. This CDR3 comprises 15 residues.

The chain uses TRBV19 and TRBJ2-2; TCRdb names TRBD1, which stays unverified in the absence of DNA. CDR1 is LNHDA and CDR2 is SQIVND in the germline V gene (reference sequence). The CDR3 is 15 residues long. CDR3 amino acids: CASSIDAGGVGELFF.

The gene calls are TRBV21-1 and TRBJ1-4; the TRBD1 assignment by TCRdb is unverifiable without DNA. TRBV21-1 is termed a pseudogene. The CDR3 consists of 17 residues. The CDR3 loop reads CASSRSGTGPSNEKLFF.

The chain joins TRBV7-9 to TRBJ1-2; TCRdb returns TRBD1, unconfirmable since there is no DNA. The CDR3 has 15 residues. CDR1 is SEHNR, CDR2 FQNEAQ, per germline (reference sequence). CDR3 sequence: CASSLAINRENGYTF.

The chain carries TRBV7-2 and TRBJ2-3; checking the TCRdb D call of TRBD2 is not possible without DNA. Germline CDR1 reads SGHTA; CDR2 reads FQGNSA. The CDR3 is 15 amino acids. This CDR3 reads CASSPWDYGADTQYF.

V and J are TRBV12-3 or TRBV12-4 and TRBJ2-1. The CDR3 runs to 14 residues. The CDR3 sequence is CATLWASSYNEQFF.

This chain links TRBV6-5 with TRBJ1-2. The CDR3 length is 13 residues. From germline, CDR1 is MNHEY and CDR2 SVGAGI. CDR3 residues: CASSYSAAYGYTF.

The chain carries TRBV3-1 and TRBJ2-7; the TCRdb call, TRBD2, lacks DNA for checking. The CDR3 length is 19 residues. Germline V gene lookup returns CDR1 LGHDT and CDR2 YNNKEL (reference sequence). The chain's CDR3 is CASSQEMPIGTSEVYEQYF.

V gene TRBV27 combines with J gene TRBJ2-1; TCRdb lists TRBD2, though no DNA is available to test this call. The CDR3 loop spans 15 amino acids. Germline V CDR1 and CDR2: MNHEY, SMNVEV (reference sequence). The CDR3 sequence is CASSFRAGGQNEQFF.

The genes are TRBV14 and TRBJ1-5. The CDR3 contains 18 residues. The germline V gene encodes CDR1 SGHDN and CDR2 FVKESK. CDR3 region: CASSPTWWLGNSNQPQHF.

V is TRBV6-2 or TRBV6-3 and J is TRBJ2-6; as DNA is missing, the TRBD1 call by TCRdb cannot be tested. The CDR3 is 16 amino acids. The germline gives CDR1 MNHEY, CDR2 SVGEGT. Here the CDR3 reads CASSLKGGSGANVLTF.

The chain recombines TRBV7-3 with TRBJ2-1; the TCRdb D gene call, TRBD2, has no DNA to confirm it. Germline-derived CDR1 and CDR2 are SGHTA and FQGTGA. The CDR3 has 14 amino acids. The CDR3 is CTSSPSGGHNEQFF.

The J gene is TRBJ2-5, the V gene TRBV6-5; TCRdb selects TRBD1, and the lack of DNA leaves this call unchecked. Germline V gene lookup returns CDR1 MNHEY and CDR2 SVGAGI. The CDR3 runs 17 residues. CDR3 sequence: CASSSWVDRGRQETQYF.

The V gene is TRBV6-4, the J gene TRBJ2-1; TCRdb picks TRBD2, but there is no DNA to check that call. CDR1 and CDR2 from the germline V gene are MRHNA and SNTAGT. This CDR3 is 13 amino acids long. This CDR3 reads CASSDSTSAEQFF.

The gene calls are TRBV29-1 and TRBJ2-7. The CDR3 length is 11 residues. Looked up from germline, CDR1 is SQVTM and CDR2 is ANQGSEA. The CDR3 protein is CSVELAYEQYF.

This chain connects TRBV20-1 to TRBJ2-7; TCRdb calls TRBD1, which cannot be checked without DNA. This CDR3 has 13 amino acids. Germline V gene sequence: CDR1 DFQATT, CDR2 SNEGSKA (reference sequence). The CDR3: CSASGTATYEQYF.

The chain has TRBV12-3 or TRBV12-4 and TRBJ1-5; TCRdb outputs TRBD1, but without DNA this stays unchecked. The CDR3 is 18 amino acids. The CDR3 loop is CAYRGKVLRVISNQPQHF.

This chain uses TRBV5-1 with TRBJ2-3. From germline, CDR1 is SGHRS and CDR2 YFSETQ. The CDR3 runs to 12 residues. CDR3 sequence reads: CASSQYTNTQYF.

The V and J genes are TRBV7-6 and TRBJ2-1; TCRdb gives TRBD1 as the D gene, but with no DNA this cannot be confirmed. From germline, CDR1 is SGHVS and CDR2 FNYEAQ. This CDR3 spans 17 amino acids. The CDR3 region is CASSLASGPPLYNEQFF.

The chain links TRBV6-4 to TRBJ1-1. The CDR3 length is 11 residues. Germline CDR1 MRHNA, CDR2 SNTAGT. The CDR3 loop is CASSDIEYAFF.